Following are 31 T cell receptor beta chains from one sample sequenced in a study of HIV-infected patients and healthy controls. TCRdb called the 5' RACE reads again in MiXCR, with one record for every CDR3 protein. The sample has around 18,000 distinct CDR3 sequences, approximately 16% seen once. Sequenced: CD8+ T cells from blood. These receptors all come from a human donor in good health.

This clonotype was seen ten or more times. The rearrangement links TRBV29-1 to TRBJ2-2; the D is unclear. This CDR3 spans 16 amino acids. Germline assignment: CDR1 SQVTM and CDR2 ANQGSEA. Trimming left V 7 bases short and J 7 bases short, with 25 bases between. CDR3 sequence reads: CSAVAGASSDVGELFF. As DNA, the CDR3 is TGCAGCGCTGTAGCCGGAGCATCCAGCGATGTCGGGGAGCTGTTTTTT.

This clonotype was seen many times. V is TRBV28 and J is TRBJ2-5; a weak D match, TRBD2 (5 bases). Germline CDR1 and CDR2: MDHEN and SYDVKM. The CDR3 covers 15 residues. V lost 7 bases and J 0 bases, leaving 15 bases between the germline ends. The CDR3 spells CASTLGLAYQETQYF. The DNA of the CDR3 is TGTGCCAGCACCCTCGGACTGGCGTACCAAGAGACCCAGTACTTC. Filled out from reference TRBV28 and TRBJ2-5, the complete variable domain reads DVKVTQSSRYLVKRTGEKVFLECVQDMDHENMFWYRQDPGLGLRLIYFSYDVKMKEKGDIPEGYSVSREKKERFSLILESASTNQTSMYLCASTLGLAYQETQYFGPGTRLLVL.

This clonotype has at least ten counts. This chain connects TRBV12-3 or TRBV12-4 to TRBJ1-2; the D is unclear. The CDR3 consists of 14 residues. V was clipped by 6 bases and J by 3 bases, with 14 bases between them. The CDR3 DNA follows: TGTGCCAGCAGCCGATCCCACGGAGACTATGGCTACACCTTC. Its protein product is CASSRSHGDYGYTF.

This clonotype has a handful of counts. CDR3 DNA: TGTGCCAGCAGCGACGTCACAGGGGAAGGGTCTGGGGCCAACGTCCTGACTTTC. Amino acid sequence: CASSDVTGEGSGANVLTF. The chain carries TRBV5-6 and TRBJ2-6; 7 bases align to TRBD1. Trimming at V came to 4 bases and at J to 1 base, leaving 11 bases not matched to a gene. Germline V gene sequence: CDR1 SGHDT, CDR2 YYEEEE. CDR3 length: 18 amino acids.

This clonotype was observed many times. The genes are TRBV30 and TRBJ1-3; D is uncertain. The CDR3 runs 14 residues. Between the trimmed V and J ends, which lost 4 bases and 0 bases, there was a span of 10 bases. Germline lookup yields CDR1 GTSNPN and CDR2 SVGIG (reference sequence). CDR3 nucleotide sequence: TGTGCCTGGACAGACGGAGCCTCTGGAAACACCATATATTTT. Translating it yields CAWTDGASGNTIYF.

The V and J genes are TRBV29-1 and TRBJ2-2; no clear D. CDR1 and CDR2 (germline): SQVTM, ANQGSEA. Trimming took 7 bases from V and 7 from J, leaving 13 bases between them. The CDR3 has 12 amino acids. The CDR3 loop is CSATGLDGELFF. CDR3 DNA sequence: TGCAGCGCGACCGGGTTGGACGGGGAGCTGTTTTTT.

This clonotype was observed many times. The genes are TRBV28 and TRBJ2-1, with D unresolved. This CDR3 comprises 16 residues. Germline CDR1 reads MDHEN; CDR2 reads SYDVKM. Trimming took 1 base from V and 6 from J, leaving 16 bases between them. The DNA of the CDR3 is TGTGCCAGCAGTTTATCTTCTTATGGAACGAGCAATGAGCAGTTCTTC. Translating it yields CASSLSSYGTSNEQFF.

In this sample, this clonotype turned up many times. The CDR3 DNA sequence: TGTGCCACCAGTGATTTTAACGGGTACGAGCAGTACTTC. It codes for CATSDFNGYEQYF. J is TRBJ2-7 and V is TRBV24-1; D is ambiguous. With 1 base removed from V and 4 bases from J, the gap between germline ends came to 7 bases. The CDR3 is 13 amino acids. The germline CDR1 and CDR2 sequences are KGHDR and SFDVKD.

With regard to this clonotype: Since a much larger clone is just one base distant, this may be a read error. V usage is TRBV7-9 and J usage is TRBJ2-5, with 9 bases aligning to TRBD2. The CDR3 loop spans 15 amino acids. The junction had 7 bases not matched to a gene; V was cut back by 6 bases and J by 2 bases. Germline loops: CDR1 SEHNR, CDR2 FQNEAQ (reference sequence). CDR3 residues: CASSYWTSDQETQYF. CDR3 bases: TGTGCCAGCAGTTACTGGACTAGCGATCAAGAGACCCAGTACTTC.

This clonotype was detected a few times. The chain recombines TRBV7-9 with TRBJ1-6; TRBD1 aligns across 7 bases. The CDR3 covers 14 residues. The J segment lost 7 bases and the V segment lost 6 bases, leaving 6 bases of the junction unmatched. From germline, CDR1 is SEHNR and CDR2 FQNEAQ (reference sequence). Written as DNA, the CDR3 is TGTGCCAGCAGTGCCGGGACAGCGAATTCACCCCTCCACTTT. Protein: CASSAGTANSPLHF.

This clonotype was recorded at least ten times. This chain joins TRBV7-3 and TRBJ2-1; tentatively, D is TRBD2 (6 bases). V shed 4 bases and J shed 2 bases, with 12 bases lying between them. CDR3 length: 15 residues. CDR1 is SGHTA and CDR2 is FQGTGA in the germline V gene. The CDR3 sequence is CASSSGGGAYNEQFF. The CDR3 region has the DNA TGTGCCAGCAGCTCCGGTGGAGGGGCCTACAATGAGCAGTTCTTC. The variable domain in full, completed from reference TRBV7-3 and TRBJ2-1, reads GAGVSQTPSNKVTEKGKYVELRCDPISGHTALYWYRQSLGQGPEFLIYFQGTGAADDSGLPNDRFFAVRPEGSVSTLKIQRTERGDSAVYLCASSSGGGAYNEQFFGPGTRLTVL.

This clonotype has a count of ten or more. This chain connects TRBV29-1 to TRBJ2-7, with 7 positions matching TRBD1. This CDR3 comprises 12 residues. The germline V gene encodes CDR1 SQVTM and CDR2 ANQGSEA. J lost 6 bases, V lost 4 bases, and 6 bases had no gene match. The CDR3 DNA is TGCAGCGTTGGCTTACAGGGGCGCGAGCAGTACTTC. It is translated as CSVGLQGREQYF.

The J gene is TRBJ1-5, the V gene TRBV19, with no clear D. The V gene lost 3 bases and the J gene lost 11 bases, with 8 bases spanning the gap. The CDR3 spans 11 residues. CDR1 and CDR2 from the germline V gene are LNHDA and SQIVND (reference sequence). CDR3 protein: CASSIGPAQHF. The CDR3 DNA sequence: TGTGCCAGTAGTATTGGTCCAGCCCAGCATTTT.

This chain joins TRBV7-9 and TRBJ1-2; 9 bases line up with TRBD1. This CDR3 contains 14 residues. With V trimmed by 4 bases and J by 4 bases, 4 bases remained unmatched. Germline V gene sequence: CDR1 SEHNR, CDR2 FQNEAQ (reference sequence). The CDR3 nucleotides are TGTGCCAGCAGCTCCACAGGGGGCCGCTATGGCTACACCTTC. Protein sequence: CASSSTGGRYGYTF.

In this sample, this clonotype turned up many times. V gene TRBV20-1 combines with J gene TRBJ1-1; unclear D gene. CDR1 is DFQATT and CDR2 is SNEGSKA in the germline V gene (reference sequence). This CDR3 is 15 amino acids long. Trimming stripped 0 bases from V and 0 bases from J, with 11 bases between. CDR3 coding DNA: TGCAGTGCTAGAGATGACGCTAGCATGAACACTGAAGCTTTCTTT. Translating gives CSARDDASMNTEAFF.

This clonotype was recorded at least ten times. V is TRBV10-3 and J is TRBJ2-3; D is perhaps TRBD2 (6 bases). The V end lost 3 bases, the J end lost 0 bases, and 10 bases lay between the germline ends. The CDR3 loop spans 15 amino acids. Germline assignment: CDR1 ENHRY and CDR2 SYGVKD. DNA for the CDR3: TGTGCCATCAGTGACGGGGACTTTAGCACAGATACGCAGTATTTT. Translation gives CAISDGDFSTDTQYF.

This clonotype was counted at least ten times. The CDR3 region has the DNA TGTGCCAGCAGCTTAGAAGAGGGGCTCTACTACGAGCAGTACTTC. This translates into CASSLEEGLYYEQYF. The J gene is TRBJ2-7, the V gene TRBV11-3; D is tentatively TRBD1 or TRBD2 (5 bases each). With 0 bases removed from V and 3 bases from J, the gap between germline ends came to 12 bases. This CDR3 spans 15 amino acids. Germline V gene data show CDR1 as SGHNT and CDR2 as YENEEA.

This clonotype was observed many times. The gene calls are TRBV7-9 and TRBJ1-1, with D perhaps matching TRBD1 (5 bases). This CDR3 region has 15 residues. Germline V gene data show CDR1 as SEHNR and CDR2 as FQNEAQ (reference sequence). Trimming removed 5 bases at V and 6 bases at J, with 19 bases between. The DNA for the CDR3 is TGTGCCAGCAGCACTCAGGGCGGACTAGGCGCTGAAGCTTTCTTT. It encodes CASSTQGGLGAEAFF.

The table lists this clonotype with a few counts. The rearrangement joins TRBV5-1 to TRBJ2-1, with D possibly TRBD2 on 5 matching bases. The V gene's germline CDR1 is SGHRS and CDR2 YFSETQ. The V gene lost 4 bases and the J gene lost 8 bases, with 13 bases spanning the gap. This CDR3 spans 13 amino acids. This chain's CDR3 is CASSKLEADEQFF. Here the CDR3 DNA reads TGCGCCAGCAGCAAACTAGAGGCCGATGAGCAGTTCTTC.

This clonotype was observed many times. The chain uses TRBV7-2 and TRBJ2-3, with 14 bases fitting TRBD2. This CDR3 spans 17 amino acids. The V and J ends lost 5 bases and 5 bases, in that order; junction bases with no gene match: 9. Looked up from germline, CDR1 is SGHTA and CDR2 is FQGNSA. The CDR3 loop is CASSGRLAGGPGDTQYF. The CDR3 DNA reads TGTGCCAGCAGCGGGAGACTAGCGGGGGGGCCCGGAGATACGCAGTATTTT. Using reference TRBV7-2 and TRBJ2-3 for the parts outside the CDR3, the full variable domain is GAGVSQSPSNKVTEKGKDVELRCDPISGHTALYWYRQSLGQGLEFLIYFQGNSAPDKSGLPSDRFSAERTGGSVSTLTIQRTQQEDSAVYLCASSGRLAGGPGDTQYFGPGTRLTVL.

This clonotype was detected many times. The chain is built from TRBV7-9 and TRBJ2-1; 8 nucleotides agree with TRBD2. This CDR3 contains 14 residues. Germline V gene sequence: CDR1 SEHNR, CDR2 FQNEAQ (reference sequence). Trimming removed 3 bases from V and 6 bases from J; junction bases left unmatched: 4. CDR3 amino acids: CASSLGTSSNEQFF. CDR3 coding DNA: TGTGCCAGCAGCTTGGGGACTAGTTCCAATGAGCAGTTCTTC.

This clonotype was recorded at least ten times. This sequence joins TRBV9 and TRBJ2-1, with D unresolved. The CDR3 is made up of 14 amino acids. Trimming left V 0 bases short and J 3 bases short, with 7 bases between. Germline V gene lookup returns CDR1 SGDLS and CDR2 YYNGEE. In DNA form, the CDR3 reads TGTGCCAGCAGCGTAGAGCCCAGCTACAATGAGCAGTTCTTC. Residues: CASSVEPSYNEQFF.

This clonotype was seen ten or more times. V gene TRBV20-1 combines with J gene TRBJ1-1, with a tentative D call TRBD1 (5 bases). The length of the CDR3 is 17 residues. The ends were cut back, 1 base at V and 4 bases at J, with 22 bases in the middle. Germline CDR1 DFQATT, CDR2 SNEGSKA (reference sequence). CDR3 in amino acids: CSARAAPRREGSTEAFF. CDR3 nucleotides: TGCAGTGCTAGAGCCGCCCCCAGACGGGAGGGGAGCACTGAAGCTTTCTTT.

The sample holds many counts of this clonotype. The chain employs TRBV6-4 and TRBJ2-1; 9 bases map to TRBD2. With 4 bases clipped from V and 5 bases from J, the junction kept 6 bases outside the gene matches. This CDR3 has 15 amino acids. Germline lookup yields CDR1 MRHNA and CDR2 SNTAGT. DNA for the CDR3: TGTGCCAGCAGTGCGGCTAGCGGGACCCACAATGAGCAGTTCTTC. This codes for CASSAASGTHNEQFF.

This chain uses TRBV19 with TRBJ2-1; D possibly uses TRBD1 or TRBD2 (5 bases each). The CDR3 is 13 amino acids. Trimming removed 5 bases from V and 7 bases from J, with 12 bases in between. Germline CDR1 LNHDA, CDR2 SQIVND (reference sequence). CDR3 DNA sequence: TGTGCCAGTAGTCCTGGGACGGTGAATGAGCAGTTCTTC. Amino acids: CASSPGTVNEQFF.

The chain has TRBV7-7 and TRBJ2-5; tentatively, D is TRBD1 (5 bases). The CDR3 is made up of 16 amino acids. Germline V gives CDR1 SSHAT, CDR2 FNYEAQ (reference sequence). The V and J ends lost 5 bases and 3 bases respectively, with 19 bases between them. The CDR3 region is CASSPYYDSLEETQYF. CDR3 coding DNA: TGTGCCAGCAGCCCCTATTATGACAGCCTGGAAGAGACCCAGTACTTC. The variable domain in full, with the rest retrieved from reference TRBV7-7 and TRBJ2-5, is GAGVSQSPRYKVTKRGQDVTLRCDPISSHATLYWYQQALGQGPEFLTYFNYEAQPDKSGLPSDRFSAERPEGSISTLTIQRTEQRDSAMYRCASSPYYDSLEETQYFGPGTRLLVL.

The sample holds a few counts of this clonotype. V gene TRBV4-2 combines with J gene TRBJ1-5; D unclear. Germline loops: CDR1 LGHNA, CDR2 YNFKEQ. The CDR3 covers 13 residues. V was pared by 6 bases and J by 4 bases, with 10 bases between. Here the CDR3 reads CASSPSRNQPQHF. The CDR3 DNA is TGTGCCAGCAGTCCGTCTCGAAATCAGCCCCAGCATTTT.

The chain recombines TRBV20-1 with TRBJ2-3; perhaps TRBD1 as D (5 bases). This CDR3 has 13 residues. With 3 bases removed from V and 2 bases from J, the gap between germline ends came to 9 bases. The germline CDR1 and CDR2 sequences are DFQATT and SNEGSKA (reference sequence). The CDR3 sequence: CSASVTVTDTQYF. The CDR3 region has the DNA TGCAGTGCTAGTGTGACAGTCACAGATACGCAGTATTTT.

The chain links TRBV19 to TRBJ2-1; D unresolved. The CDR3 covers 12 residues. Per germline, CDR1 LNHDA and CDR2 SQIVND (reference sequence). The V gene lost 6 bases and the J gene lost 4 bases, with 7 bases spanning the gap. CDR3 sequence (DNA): TGTGCCAGTAGCGCCTATTACAATGAGCAGTTCTTC. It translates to CASSAYYNEQFF.

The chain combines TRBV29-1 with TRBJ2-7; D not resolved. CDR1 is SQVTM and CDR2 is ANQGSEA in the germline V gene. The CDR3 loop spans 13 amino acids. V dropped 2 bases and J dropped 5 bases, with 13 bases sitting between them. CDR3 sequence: CSVETVITHEQYF. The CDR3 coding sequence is TGCAGCGTTGAAACGGTGATAACCCACGAGCAGTACTTC.

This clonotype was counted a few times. In DNA, the CDR3 is TGCGCCAGCAGCCAACTCTATGCTAAGGGCGCTGAAGCTTTCTTT. This gives the protein CASSQLYAKGAEAFF. The chain recombines TRBV4-1 with TRBJ1-1; D gene uncertain. CDR3 length equals 15 residues. V lost 2 bases, J lost 6 bases, and 16 bases lay in between. The V gene's germline CDR1 is MGHRA and CDR2 YSYEKL.